Listed below are T cell receptor beta chains from one sample, sequenced in a study of cytomegalovirus exposure and HLA in healthy donors. The method was immunoSEQ multiplex PCR; TCRdb's version includes in-frame clones alone and lacks a portion of them. Found here are approximately 100,000 clones, around 82% of them singletons; the top ten hold around 3.8%. The sequencing sample was made of PBMCs. Source of these receptors: a woman aged 45-59 years in good health and CMV-seropositive. CDR3s include the opening cysteine and the closing phenylalanine or tryptophan. D genes are given only for firm matches. Expanded clones are given a class, and other clones once, few, many or no size at all.

CASSFNRGSKGEAFF TGTGCCAGCAGCTTCAACAGGGGTTCGAAGGGTGAAGCTTTCTTT TRBD1 TRBJ1-1 . TRBV13
CASSGEADRAAGYTF TGTGCCAGCAGTGGAGAAGCGGACAGGGCGGCTGGCTACACCTTC TRBD1 TRBJ1-2 few TRBV25-1
CASSPQGNEQFF TGTGCCAGCAGTCCCCAGGGGAATGAGCAGTTCTTC . TRBJ2-1 . TRBV28
CASSEGTVSEQFF TGTGCCAGCAGTGAGGGGACAGTCTCTGAGCAGTTCTTC TRBD1 TRBJ2-1 few TRBV2
CAWSSETYGSNQPQHF TGTGCCTGGAGTTCAGAGACTTATGGCAGCAATCAGCCCCAGCATTTT . TRBJ1-5 . TRBV30
CASSMQVYNTGELFF TGTGCCAGTAGTATGCAGGTTTACAACACCGGGGAGCTGTTTTTT . TRBJ2-2 . TRBV19
CASSPGITGGVRKKYNEQFF TGTGCCAGCAGCCCCGGTATTACAGGGGGCGTCCGAAAAAAGTACAATGAGCAGTTCTTC TRBD1 TRBJ2-1 . TRBV7-3
CASSAPSGTSRYEQYF TGTGCCAGCAGCGCTCCATCCGGGACTAGTCGCTACGAGCAGTACTTC TRBD2 TRBJ2-7 . TRBV7-9
CASSSGRTEGEAFF TGTGCCAGCAGTTCGGGACGGACGGAGGGTGAAGCTTTCTTT . TRBJ1-1 . TRBV2
CASSLAPRLNSYEQYF TGTGCCAGCAGTTTGGCCCCGCGACTGAACTCCTACGAGCAGTACTTC . TRBJ2-7 . TRBV27
CASSPEDRVTGELFF TGTGCCAGTAGTCCCGAGGACAGGGTGACCGGGGAGCTGTTTTTT TRBD1 TRBJ2-2 . TRBV19
CACATGGSYEQYF TGTGCCTGCGCGACAGGGGGCTCCTACGAGCAGTACTTC TRBD1 TRBJ2-7 . TRBV30
CASSQQGLGEQYF TGCGCCAGCAGTCAACAGGGGTTGGGGGAGCAGTACTTC TRBD1 TRBJ2-7 . TRBV5-1
CAWKSGGWNTEAFF TGTGCCTGGAAATCCGGGGGTTGGAACACTGAAGCTTTCTTT . TRBJ1-1 . TRBV30
CASRDGSSYEQYF TGCGCCAGCAGGGACGGGAGCTCCTACGAGCAGTACTTC . TRBJ2-7 . TRBV5-1
CASSPASNEQFF TGTGCCAGCAGTCCCGCCAGTAACGAGCAGTTCTTC . TRBJ2-1 . TRBV6-5
CASSYGQGGEAFF TGTGCCAGCAGTTACGGACAGGGCGGTGAAGCTTTCTTT TRBD1 TRBJ1-1 . TRBV6-6
CASSQFYSGSSYNEQFF TGCGCCAGCAGTCAATTTTATAGCGGGAGCTCCTACAATGAGCAGTTCTTC TRBD2 TRBJ2-1 few TRBV23-1
CSVNPGGAGYGEQFF TGCAGCGTGAATCCCGGGGGGGCTGGTTACGGTGAGCAGTTCTTC TRBD2 TRBJ2-1 once TRBV29-1
CASSFSGASNTEAFF TGTGCCAGCAGCTTTAGTGGGGCCTCAAACACTGAAGCTTTCTTT . TRBJ1-1 . TRBV9
CSVERRLPHNEQFF TGCAGCGTTGAGCGGAGGCTACCGCACAATGAGCAGTTCTTC . TRBJ2-1 . TRBV29-1
CASSSGGAQYF TGTGCCAGCAGTAGCGGGGGGGCGCAGTATTTT TRBD2 TRBJ2-3 few TRBV6-5
CASSTTGNTEAFF TGCGCCAGCAGCACCACAGGGAACACTGAAGCTTTCTTT . TRBJ1-1 . TRBV5-1
CASSPSGFHLLAPRYYEQYF TGTGCCAGTAGTCCTAGTGGTTTCCACCTTCTGGCCCCCCGTTACTACGAGCAGTACTTC . TRBJ2-7 . TRBV19
CASSPSGRSNINYGYTF TGTGCCAGCAGCCCCTCCGGGAGGTCGAACATTAACTATGGCTACACCTTC . TRBJ1-2 . TRBV9
CASSLRGRGPETQYF TGCGCCAGCAGCTTGCGGGGGAGGGGTCCAGAGACCCAGTACTTC TRBD2 TRBJ2-5 few TRBV5-1
CASSSYGATQYF TGTGCCAGCAGCTCATATGGGGCTACGCAGTATTTT . TRBJ2-3 . TRBV7-2
CASSSTSYNEQFF TGTGCCAGCAGCTCGACTTCTTACAATGAGCAGTTCTTC . TRBJ2-1 . TRBV7-3
CATSYSGSSYNEQFF TGTGCCACCAGCTATAGCGGGAGCTCCTACAATGAGCAGTTCTTC TRBD2 TRBJ2-1 . TRBV15
CASSQGQGLSNTEAFF TGTGCCAGCAGCCAGGGACAGGGCCTATCGAACACTGAAGCTTTCTTT TRBD1 TRBJ1-1 . TRBV4-2
CSVGASGETQYF TGCAGCGTTGGGGCTTCGGGGGAGACCCAGTACTTC . TRBJ2-5 . TRBV29-1
CASSESKGAYGYTF TGCGCCAGCAGTGAGTCGAAAGGGGCGTATGGCTACACCTTC . TRBJ1-2 once TRBV10-2
CASRGLVAYEQYF TGTGCCTCCAGGGGACTAGTCGCCTACGAGCAGTACTTC TRBD2 TRBJ2-7 . TRBV7-9
CASSPRQGVPDTQYF TGCGCCAGCAGCCCAAGACAGGGGGTCCCAGATACGCAGTATTTT TRBD1 TRBJ2-3 few TRBV5-1
CASRRQGYQETQYF TGTGCCAGCAGAAGACAGGGATACCAAGAGACCCAGTACTTC TRBD1 TRBJ2-5 . TRBV6-1
CASSVGTGNTEAFF TGTGCCAGCAGCGTTGGGACAGGGAACACTGAAGCTTTCTTT TRBD1 TRBJ1-1 . TRBV9
CASSWISVGRGETQYF TGTGCCAGCAGTTGGATATCGGTGGGCCGGGGAGAGACCCAGTACTTC . TRBJ2-5 . TRBV5-8
CASRGLAGTNEQFF TGTGCCAGCAGGGGACTAGCGGGAACAAATGAGCAGTTCTTC TRBD2 TRBJ2-1 . TRBV27
CASSKQDRKHGYTF TGTGCCAGCAGCAAACAAGACAGGAAACATGGCTACACCTTC . TRBJ1-2 . TRBV21-1
CASSPPKGDTEAFF TGTGCCAGCTCACCACCCAAGGGGGACACTGAAGCTTTCTTT . TRBJ1-1 . TRBV18
CASSFLNEQFF TGTGCCAGCAGCTTCCTCAATGAGCAGTTCTTC . TRBJ2-1 . TRBV13
CASSFLPGTGNYGYTF TGCGCCAGCAGCTTTCTACCCGGGACAGGGAACTATGGCTACACCTTC TRBD1 TRBJ1-2 . TRBV5-1
CASSPKLEQYF TGTGCCAGCAGCCCTAAACTGGAGCAGTACTTC . TRBJ2-5 . TRBV5-8
CAIRRDRGGPGTQYF TGTGCCATCAGAAGGGACAGGGGAGGCCCAGGGACCCAGTACTTC TRBD1 TRBJ2-5 . TRBV10-3
CASSLVQGNYEQYF TGTGCCAGCAGCTTGGTACAGGGGAACTACGAGCAGTACTTC TRBD1 TRBJ2-7 . TRBV5-8
CASSTGGGSEEFF TGTGCCAGCAGCACGGGGGGCGGGTCGGAAGAGTTCTTC . TRBJ2-1 . TRBV5-6